This T cell receptor (beta chain) was identified during a study of blood T cell repertoires in COVID-19. Study-level information: Spain, Italy and the United States supplied samples that represented acute and convalescent COVID-19. PBMCs, B-cell-depleted T cells, or T cells were the source of the cDNA or gDNA that made up the material.

As handled by the study authors: It was from reference gene primer amplification that nucleated cell counts were estimated. TCRdb keeps only in-frame clones here, not all; method: immunoSEQ multiplex PCR. The DNA was the basis for D and trimming; V, J and clone size are from that table. The repertoire consists of tens of thousands of clones, with 75% to 90% occurring once and the leading ten covering around 2.3%. V dropped 5 bases and J dropped 6; count of bases not matched to a gene: 12. From germline, CDR1 is LGHNT and CDR2 FRNRAP. The CDR3 totals 18 residues. The chain combines TRBV12-5 with TRBJ2-1; 14 bases match TRBD2. The material sequenced was peripheral blood. The TCR originated in a man at least 80 years old with active or convalescent COVID-19. Here the CDR3 reads CASGPGTSGGRLRNEQFF. The CDR3 bases are TGTGCTAGTGGTCCCGGGACTAGCGGGGGCCGCCTTCGCAATGAGCAGTTCTTC.